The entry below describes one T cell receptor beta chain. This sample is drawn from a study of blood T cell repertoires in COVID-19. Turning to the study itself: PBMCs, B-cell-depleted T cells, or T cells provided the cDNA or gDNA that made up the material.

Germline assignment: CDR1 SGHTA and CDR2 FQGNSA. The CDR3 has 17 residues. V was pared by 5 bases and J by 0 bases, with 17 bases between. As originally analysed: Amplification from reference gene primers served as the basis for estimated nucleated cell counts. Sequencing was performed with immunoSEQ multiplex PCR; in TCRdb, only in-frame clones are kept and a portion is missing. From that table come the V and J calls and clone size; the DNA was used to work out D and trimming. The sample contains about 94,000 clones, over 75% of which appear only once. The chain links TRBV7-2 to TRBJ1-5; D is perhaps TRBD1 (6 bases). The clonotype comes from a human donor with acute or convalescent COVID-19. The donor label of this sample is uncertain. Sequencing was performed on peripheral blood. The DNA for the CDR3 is TGTGCCAGCAGCCCCCCAGATGAGGGACATAGCAATCAGCCCCAGCATTTT. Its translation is CASSPPDEGHSNQPQHF.